One sample yielded the 19 T cell receptor beta chains listed below, sequenced in a study of technical replicates of blood from several donors. Generated by immunoSEQ multiplex PCR, the TCRdb table keeps only in-frame clones and is missing some. The sample records tens of thousands of clones, roughly 94% being singletons. Sequenced material: T cells isolated from PBMCs. The receptors here all came from a human donor in good health.

The CDR3, as DNA: TGTGCCAGCAGTTTCAGGGGTCGCGGGTCCCAGCATTTT. It encodes CASSFRGRGSQHF. V is TRBV27 and J is TRBJ1-5; tentative D call: TRBD1 (6 bases). Germline V gene lookup returns CDR1 MNHEY and CDR2 SMNVEV (reference sequence). The germline V and J ends were trimmed by 3 bases and 11 bases, with 14 bases remaining between them. This CDR3 contains 13 residues.

This chain joins TRBV10-1 and TRBJ2-5; 11 bases are shared with TRBD2. With 5 bases clipped from V and 1 base from J, the junction kept 6 bases outside the gene matches. CDR1 is WNHNN and CDR2 is SYGVQD in the germline V gene (reference sequence). This CDR3 is 16 amino acids long. CDR3 amino acids: CASSPGLAGSQETQYF. Written as DNA, the CDR3 is TGCGCCAGCAGTCCAGGACTAGCGGGCTCCCAAGAGACCCAGTACTTC.

This sequence joins TRBV18 and TRBJ2-2; TRBD2 matches at 12 bases. CDR3 size: 16 residues. Germline V gives CDR1 KGHSH, CDR2 LQKENI. Losses at the gene ends were 8 bases for V and 6 bases for J; bases not matched to a gene: 10. The CDR3 is CASPASGGAFAGELFF. Written as DNA, the CDR3 is TGTGCCAGCCCCGCTAGCGGGGGGGCCTTCGCCGGGGAGCTGTTTTTT.

J is TRBJ2-4 and V is TRBV18; possible D gene TRBD2, 6 bases. Deletions cut 2 bases from V and 2 bases from J, with 10 bases between. The CDR3 runs 15 residues. Germline assignment: CDR1 KGHSH and CDR2 LQKENI. The CDR3: CASSPKTSSKNIQYF. The CDR3 DNA sequence: TGTGCCAGCTCACCAAAGACTAGTTCCAAAAACATTCAGTACTTC.

This clone was seen a single time. J is TRBJ2-3 and V is TRBV7-3; 7 bases match TRBD2. Germline V gives CDR1 SGHTA, CDR2 FQGTGA. There are 17 residues in the CDR3. Unmatched junction bases numbered 11, after V lost 5 bases and J lost 0 bases. In DNA, the CDR3 is TGTGCCAGCAGCCCCCGCACTAGCGCCCGTAGCACAGATACGCAGTATTTT. It translates to CASSPRTSARSTDTQYF.

This clone has more than one count but fewer than ten. The J gene is TRBJ2-7, the V gene TRBV5-1, with D perhaps TRBD1 (6 bases). Trimming cost V 10 bases and J 2 bases, with 16 bases left between them. CDR1 is SGHRS and CDR2 is YFSETQ in the germline V gene. The CDR3 is 13 amino acids. DNA of the CDR3: TGCGCCTCCACAGGGCTGACCCCCTACGAGCAGTACTTC. Protein sequence: CASTGLTPYEQYF.

The chain is built from TRBV2 and TRBJ1-5; 8 bases map to TRBD1. Unmatched junction bases numbered 6, after V lost 6 bases and J lost 5 bases. The CDR3 runs 14 residues. CDR1 and CDR2 (germline): SNHLY, FYNNEI. The DNA of the CDR3 is TGTGCCAGCAGGGGACAGGCGGTCCATCAGCCCCAGCATTTT. Its translation is CASRGQAVHQPQHF.

The rearrangement uses TRBV19 and TRBJ1-3; weak D call: TRBD1 (6 bases). The CDR3 is 13 residues long. Trimming cost V 5 bases and J 6 bases, with 11 bases left between them. Germline-derived CDR1 and CDR2 are LNHDA and SQIVND (reference sequence). This chain's CDR3 is CASSSRGANTIYF. CDR3 nucleotides: TGTGCCAGTAGTTCCAGGGGCGCAAACACCATATATTTT.

The rearrangement joins TRBV5-4 to TRBJ2-4, with 9 bases lining up with TRBD1. The CDR3 extends over 16 amino acids. CDR1 and CDR2 from the germline V gene are SGHNT and YYREEE (reference sequence). Unmatched junction bases numbered 5, after V lost 4 bases and J lost 0 bases. CDR3 loop: CASSAGQGQAKNIQYF. The CDR3 bases are TGTGCCAGCAGCGCCGGACAGGGGCAAGCCAAAAACATTCAGTACTTC.

The V and J genes are TRBV2 and TRBJ2-7, with TRBD2 identical over 10 bases. CDR3 length: 18 residues. Germline CDR1 SNHLY, CDR2 FYNNEI. After removal of 2 bases from V and 5 bases from J, the junction contained 15 bases not matched to a gene. CDR3 region: CASSELGASGRRGHEQYF. The CDR3 DNA sequence: TGTGCCAGCAGTGAATTGGGGGCTAGCGGGAGACGGGGGCACGAGCAGTACTTC.

The CDR3 DNA sequence: TGTGCCAGCAGCTTAGCGCACCTAGCGGAGCAGTTCTTC. It specifies CASSLAHLAEQFF. The chain uses TRBV11-1 and TRBJ2-1; tentatively, D is TRBD2 (6 bases). The CDR3 length is 13 residues. The germline V gene has CDR1 SGHAT and CDR2 FQDESV (reference sequence). The V and J ends lost 0 bases and 10 bases respectively, with 10 bases between them.

The chain employs TRBV7-7 and TRBJ2-2; 10 nucleotides line up with TRBD2. The CDR3 sequence is 15 residues long. CDR1 and CDR2 from the germline V gene are SSHAT and FNYEAQ (reference sequence). Trimming at V came to 5 bases and at J to 3 bases, leaving 3 bases not matched to a gene. CDR3 amino acids: CASSTGLADTGELFF. CDR3 in DNA: TGTGCCAGCAGCACCGGACTAGCGGACACCGGGGAGCTGTTTTTT.

V usage is TRBV18 and J usage is TRBJ2-5; D unresolved. Germline CDR1 reads KGHSH; CDR2 reads LQKENI. The V and J ends lost 6 bases and 1 base respectively, with 18 bases between them. The length of the CDR3 is 16 residues. CDR3 bases: TGTGCCAGCTCCTCCTCCCCCCGGTTTCTCCAAGAGACCCAGTACTTC. This sequence encodes CASSSSPRFLQETQYF.

The rearrangement links TRBV28 to TRBJ2-1; D unclear. There are 13 residues in the CDR3. In germline, CDR1 is MDHEN, CDR2 SYDVKM. V gave up 5 bases and J gave up 16 bases, with 21 bases separating them. CDR3: CASSPQVDPRKFF. The CDR3 DNA reads as TGTGCCAGCAGTCCCCAAGTCGATCCTAGGAAATTCTTC. The whole variable domain, remainder taken from reference TRBV28 and TRBJ2-1, is DVKVTQSSRYLVKRTGEKVFLECVQDMDHENMFWYRQDPGLGLRLIYFSYDVKMKEKGDIPEGYSVSREKKERFSLILESASTNQTSMYLCASSPQVDPRKFFGPGTRLTVL.

V is TRBV7-6 and J is TRBJ2-7; TRBD1 might be the D (8 bases). The CDR3 spans 15 residues. The V gene lost 5 bases and the J gene lost 2 bases, with 16 bases spanning the gap. CDR1 is SGHVS, CDR2 FNYEAQ, per germline. CDR3 bases: TGTGCCAGCAGCAAAGCGGGACAGGAGACCTACGAGCAGTACTTC. Protein sequence: CASSKAGQETYEQYF.

The sample holds one count of this clone. CDR3 protein: CSVGQGNIQYF. The CDR3 DNA follows: TGCAGCGTTGGACAGGGCAACATTCAGTACTTC. This sequence joins TRBV29-1 and TRBJ2-4; 7 bases map to TRBD1. J gave up 7 bases and V 4 bases, and 1 base lay outside the gene matches. This CDR3 contains 11 residues. Looked up from germline, CDR1 is SQVTM and CDR2 is ANQGSEA.

This clone has a handful of counts. The rearrangement uses TRBV19 and TRBJ1-1, with 11 bases identical to TRBD1. The V gene end was trimmed by 8 bases and the J gene end by 2 bases; junction bases not matched to a gene: 4. This CDR3 comprises 14 residues. Looked up from germline, CDR1 is LNHDA and CDR2 is SQIVND (reference sequence). The CDR3 region has the DNA TGTGCCAGTGGGACAGGGGGGACTAACACTGAAGCTTTCTTT. Translating it yields CASGTGGTNTEAFF.

The chain is built from TRBV6-6 and TRBJ2-7; no firm D call. Germline CDR1 MNHNY, CDR2 SVGAGI (reference sequence). The CDR3 is made up of 15 amino acids. V was clipped by 0 bases and J by 0 bases, with 9 bases between them. CDR3 coding DNA: TGTGCCAGCAGTTACTCACTGTATGGCTCCTACGAGCAGTACTTC. This translates into CASSYSLYGSYEQYF.

The chain combines TRBV4-2 with TRBJ1-2; 7 bases are shared with TRBD1. J lost 3 bases, V lost 4 bases, and 14 bases had no gene match. The CDR3 is made up of 17 amino acids. Germline V gene lookup returns CDR1 LGHNA and CDR2 YNFKEQ. The chain's CDR3 is CASSRSRQGGLHYGYTF. CDR3 DNA sequence: TGTGCCAGCAGCCGCTCCCGACAGGGCGGCTTGCACTATGGCTACACCTTC.